This TCR beta chain originates from a study of PD-L1 blockade in urothelial cancer. Study outcomes and limitations: Where pretreatment blood TCR clonality fell below the median, better survival was predicted.

With regard to this clone: What it binds is not known.

Time point described: peripheral blood 6 weeks after treatment start. TCRdb keeps only in-frame clones here, not all; method: immunoSEQ multiplex PCR. The data show around 69,000 clones, approximately 90% seen once. In germline, CDR1 is SGHRS, CDR2 YFSETQ. The CDR3 length is 14 residues. V gave up 1 base and J gave up 3 bases; unmatched junction bases: 0. The sequence came from a woman of 80 years or more with urothelial cancer. The sample in question was PBMCs, obtained around atezolizumab (anti-PD-L1) treatment. This chain connects TRBV5-1 to TRBJ2-7; TRBD2 aligns across 11 bases. The CDR3 loop is CASSLTSGSYEQYF. CDR3 nucleotide sequence: TGCGCCAGCAGCTTGACTAGCGGGAGCTACGAGCAGTACTTC.